This TCR beta chain was captured by sequencing in a study of blood T cell repertoires in COVID-19. In the study overall: The United States, Italy and Spain supplied acute and convalescent COVID-19 samples. Sample material is recorded as cDNA or gDNA derived from T cells, B-cell-depleted T cells, or PBMCs.

In the original analysis: Researchers report that nucleated cell counts were estimated from reference gene primer amplification. Some clones are missing from TCRdb's copy, which holds only in-frame ones; the method was immunoSEQ multiplex PCR. That table is the source of V, J and clone size, and D and trimming were worked out from the DNA. The sample includes over 60,000 clones, roughly 89% of them seen just once. The V gene's germline CDR1 is SGHTA and CDR2 FQGNSA. The CDR3 runs 15 residues. Trimming took off 0 bases at V and 6 bases at J, with 12 bases between the two ends. Material for sequencing was peripheral blood. This chain uses TRBV7-2 with TRBJ1-3; D gene uncertain. The TCR comes from a man older than 75 with acute or convalescent COVID-19. The CDR3 nucleotides read TGTGCCAGCAGCTTAGCTCTCAGAACCTCAAACACCATATATTTT. Translated: CASSLALRTSNTIYF.